This T cell receptor (beta chain) was found in a study of low-dose radiotherapy and immunotherapy resistance in tumors. Study at large: Fractions of 0.5 Gy went to Cohort 1 every 2 weeks, totaling 6.5 Gy.

Trimming removed 5 bases at V and 5 bases at J, with 19 bases between. Germline V gives CDR1 SGHTA, CDR2 FQGNSA. The CDR3 is made up of 15 amino acids. This clonotype has ten or more counts. Time point in this sample: after trial treatment. As for treatment: LDRT plus nivolumab, ipilimumab, low-dose cyclophosphamide and aspirin (RACIN trial). The donors' regimen was nivolumab, ipilimumab, aspirin, low-dose cyclophosphamide and low-dose radiotherapy. Qualifying patients carried advanced solid tumors devoid of tumor-infiltrating lymphocytes. Primers used for first-strand cDNA, a TRAV- and TRBV-specific set, covered both alpha and beta chains. It was with a constant-region primer and a V-primer adapter that TCRs were amplified over about 19 PCR cycles. MiXCR, applied by TCRdb to the reads, yields one record per CDR3 protein. This sample has some 46,000 distinct CDR3 sequences, with about 25% found just once.

The sample consisted of PBMCs, taken after low-dose radiotherapy plus immunotherapy. V and J are TRBV7-2 and TRBJ2-7, with D perhaps given as TRBD1 or TRBD2 (5 bases each). The TCR originated in a male donor with prostate cancer. DNA for the CDR3: TGTGCCAGCAGCCGAGTGGCGGGCAGGGTTGACGAGCAGTACTTC. Residues: CASSRVAGRVDEQYF.